The entry below gives a single TCR beta chain sequence along with its context. Trimming took 4 bases from V and 4 from J; bases not matched to a gene: 8. This CDR3 has 16 residues. Looked up from germline, CDR1 is SGHTA and CDR2 is FQGNSA. The time point is: pretreatment peripheral blood. The sample comes from a study of PD-L1 blockade in urothelial cancer. The table came from immunoSEQ multiplex PCR; TCRdb's copy has only in-frame clones and leaves some out. Of 50,000 or so clones in the sample, just over 85% were seen once. The chain joins TRBV7-2 to TRBJ2-3; TRBD2 agrees at 10 bases. The sequencing here drew on PBMCs, taken around atezolizumab (anti-PD-L1) treatment. This TCR was recovered from a man aged 55 to 70 with urothelial cancer. The CDR3 DNA follows: TGTGCCAGCAGCTACAGAAGCGGGGGGGCGGCAGATACGCAGTATTTT. This translates into CASSYRSGGAADTQYF.